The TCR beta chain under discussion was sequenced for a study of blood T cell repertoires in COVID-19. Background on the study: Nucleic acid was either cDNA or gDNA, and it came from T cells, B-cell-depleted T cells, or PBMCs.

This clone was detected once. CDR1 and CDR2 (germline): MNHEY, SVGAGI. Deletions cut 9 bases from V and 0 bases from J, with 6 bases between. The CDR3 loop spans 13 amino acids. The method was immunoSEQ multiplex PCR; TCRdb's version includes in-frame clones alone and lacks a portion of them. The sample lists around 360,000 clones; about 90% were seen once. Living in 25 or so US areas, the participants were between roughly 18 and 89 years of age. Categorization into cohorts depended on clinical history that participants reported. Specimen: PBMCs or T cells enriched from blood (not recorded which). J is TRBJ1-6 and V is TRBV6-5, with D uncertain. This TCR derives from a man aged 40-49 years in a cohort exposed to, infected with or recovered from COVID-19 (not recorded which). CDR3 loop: CASTSSYNSPLHF. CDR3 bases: TGTGCCAGTACGAGCTCCTATAATTCACCCCTCCACTTT.